This is a list of T cell receptor beta chains from one sample in a study of CD8+ T cells in alopecia areata. Assay used: immunoSEQ multiplex PCR; TCRdb lists only in-frame clones, some missing. The repertoire holds some 240,000 clones, around 62% seen once, with 0.45% in the top ten. The sample was CD4+ T cells sorted from blood, taken at week 0. The receptors come from a human donor with alopecia areata. CDR3s leave out the opening cysteine and the closing phenylalanine or tryptophan.

v_gene	j_gene	CDR3aa
TRBV5-1	TRBJ2-2	ASSRSSGRATGELF
TRBV13	TRBJ2-1	ASSLDGRDVSEQF
TRBV27	TRBJ2-1	ASKTVDYNEQF
TRBV6-4	TRBJ2-5	ASSPQGALGETQY
TRBV27	TRBJ1-3	ASSAGGGRYLSGNTIY
TRBV6-6	TRBJ2-5	ASRQGTGRETQY
TRBV25-1	TRBJ1-1	ASRQEGQNTEAF
TRBV27	TRBJ2-7	ASSFLGRTGNSEQY
TRBV5-1	TRBJ1-1	ASSLNGESDTEAF
TRBV11-2	TRBJ2-3	ASSFQGTDTQY
TRBV9	TRBJ2-5	ASSVGGGTGSPETQY
TRBV5-6	TRBJ1-1	ASSLQGGEAF
TRBV5-1	TRBJ1-1	ASSFTGREAF
TRBV4-1	TRBJ1-5	ASSQDGGENQPQH
TRBV6-5	TRBJ2-5	ASSSVQGQKQETQY
TRBV30	TRBJ1-1	ALTGETEAF
TRBV7-9	TRBJ2-7	ASSWQDSAYEQY
TRBV7-9	TRBJ2-7	ASSASGRGSEQY
TRBV4-1	TRBJ2-7	ASSQDLAGGIEQY
TRBV6-1	TRBJ2-5	ASTNPNQETQY
TRBV27	TRBJ2-7	ASSSAREIYEQY
TRBV29-1	TRBJ2-3	SVEGITDTQY
TRBV6-1	TRBJ2-3	ASSRTVNTDTQY
TRBV6-5	TRBJ2-7	ASSYYVGSTYEQY
TRBV30	TRBJ1-2	ATTGGAGPGKGYGYT
TRBV2	TRBJ1-4	ATNDSPDEKLF
TRBV25-1	TRBJ1-1	ASSDTWVNTEAF
TRBV2	TRBJ1-5	ASSLEYNQPQH
TRBV4-1	TRBJ2-5	ASSQTGVPTQY
TRBV30	TRBJ1-4	AVDSWANEKLF
TRBV6-1	TRBJ2-7	ASSEDGYYEQY
TRBV25-1	TRBJ1-1	ASRVTTNTEAF
TRBV6-6	TRBJ2-5	ASKRRGETQY
TRBV29-1	TRBJ1-2	SVEKTGGAVGYT
TRBV7-9	TRBJ2-5	ASSGGGTQY
TRBV4-1	TRBJ1-1	ASSQDLTGFTEAF
TRBV20-1	TRBJ2-3	SARVGQLQY
TRBV4-1	TRBJ2-4	ASSQDSGTLNIQY
TRBV7-9	TRBJ1-4	ASSNPSPNEKLF
TRBV7-3	TRBJ2-2	ASSLEFSLRTGELF
TRBV9	TRBJ1-3	ASSAQAGPSGNTIY
TRBV4-1	TRBJ2-7	ASSQVQTGAYEQY
TRBV29-1	TRBJ2-2	STRQGANTGELF
TRBV29-1	TRBJ1-1	SVGQGNTEAF
TRBV30	TRBJ1-1	AWTYLDRPRTEAF
TRBV6-5	TRBJ2-7	ASTDTYEQY
TRBV7-2	TRBJ2-5	ASSTGTKETQY
TRBV30	TRBJ1-1	AWSVETKNTEAF
TRBV10-3	TRBJ1-1	AISETVNTEAF
TRBV2	TRBJ2-2	ASSAGTGELGELF
TRBV4-1	TRBJ2-4	ASSQDEIRTTGGASKNIQY
TRBV9	TRBJ1-2	ASSVEPGIARGYT